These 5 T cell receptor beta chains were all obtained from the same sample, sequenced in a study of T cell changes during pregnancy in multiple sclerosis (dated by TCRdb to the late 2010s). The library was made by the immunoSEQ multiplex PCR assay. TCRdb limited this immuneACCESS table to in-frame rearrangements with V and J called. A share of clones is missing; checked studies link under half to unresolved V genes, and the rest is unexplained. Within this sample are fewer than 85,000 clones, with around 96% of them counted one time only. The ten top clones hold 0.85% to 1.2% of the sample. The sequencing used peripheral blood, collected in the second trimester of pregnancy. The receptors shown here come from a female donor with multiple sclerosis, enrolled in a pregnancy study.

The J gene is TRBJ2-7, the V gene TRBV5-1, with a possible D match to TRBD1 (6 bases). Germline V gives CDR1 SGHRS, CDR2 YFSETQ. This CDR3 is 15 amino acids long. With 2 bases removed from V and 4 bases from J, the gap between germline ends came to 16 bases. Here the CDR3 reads CASSLAQGLFYEQYF. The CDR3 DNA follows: TGCGCCAGCAGCTTAGCGCAGGGGTTGTTTTACGAGCAGTACTTC. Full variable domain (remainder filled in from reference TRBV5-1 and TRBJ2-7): KAGVTQTPRYLIKTRGQQVTLSCSPISGHRSVSWYQQTPGQGLQFLFEYFSETQRNKGNFPGRFSGRQFSNSRSEMNVSTLELGDSALYLCASSLAQGLFYEQYFGPGTRLTVT.

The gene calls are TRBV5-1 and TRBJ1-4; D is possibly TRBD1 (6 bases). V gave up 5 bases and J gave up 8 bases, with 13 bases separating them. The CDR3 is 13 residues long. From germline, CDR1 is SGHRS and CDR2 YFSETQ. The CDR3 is CASSKGGVEKLFF. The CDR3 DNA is TGCGCCAGCAGTAAAGGGGGTGTGGAAAAACTGTTTTTT. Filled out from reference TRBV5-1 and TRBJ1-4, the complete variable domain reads KAGVTQTPRYLIKTRGQQVTLSCSPISGHRSVSWYQQTPGQGLQFLFEYFSETQRNKGNFPGRFSGRQFSNSRSEMNVSTLELGDSALYLCASSKGGVEKLFFGSGTQLSVL.

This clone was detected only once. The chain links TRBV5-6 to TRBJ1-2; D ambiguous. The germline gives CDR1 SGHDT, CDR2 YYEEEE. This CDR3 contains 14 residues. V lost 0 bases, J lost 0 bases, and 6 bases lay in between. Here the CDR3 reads CASSLGIANYGYTF. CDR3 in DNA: TGTGCCAGCAGCTTGGGCATAGCTAACTATGGCTACACCTTC. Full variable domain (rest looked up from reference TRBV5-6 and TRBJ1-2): DAGVTQSPTHLIKTRGQQVTLRCSPKSGHDTVSWYQQALGQGPQFIFQYYEEEERQRGNFPDRFSGHQFPNYSSELNVNALLLGDSALYLCASSLGIANYGYTFGSGTRLTVV.

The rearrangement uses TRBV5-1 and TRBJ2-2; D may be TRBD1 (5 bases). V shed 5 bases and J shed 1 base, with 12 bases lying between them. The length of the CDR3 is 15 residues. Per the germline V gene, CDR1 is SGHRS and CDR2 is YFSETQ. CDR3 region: CASRGEQMNTGELFF. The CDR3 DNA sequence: TGCGCCAGCAGAGGGGAACAGATGAACACCGGGGAGCTGTTTTTT.

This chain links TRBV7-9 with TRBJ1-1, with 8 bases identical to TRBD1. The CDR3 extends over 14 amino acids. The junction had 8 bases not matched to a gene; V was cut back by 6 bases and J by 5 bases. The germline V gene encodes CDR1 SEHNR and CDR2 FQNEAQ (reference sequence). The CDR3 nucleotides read TGTGCCAGCAGTACAGGGGGAAGACTAACTGAAGCTTTCTTT. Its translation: CASSTGGRLTEAFF.